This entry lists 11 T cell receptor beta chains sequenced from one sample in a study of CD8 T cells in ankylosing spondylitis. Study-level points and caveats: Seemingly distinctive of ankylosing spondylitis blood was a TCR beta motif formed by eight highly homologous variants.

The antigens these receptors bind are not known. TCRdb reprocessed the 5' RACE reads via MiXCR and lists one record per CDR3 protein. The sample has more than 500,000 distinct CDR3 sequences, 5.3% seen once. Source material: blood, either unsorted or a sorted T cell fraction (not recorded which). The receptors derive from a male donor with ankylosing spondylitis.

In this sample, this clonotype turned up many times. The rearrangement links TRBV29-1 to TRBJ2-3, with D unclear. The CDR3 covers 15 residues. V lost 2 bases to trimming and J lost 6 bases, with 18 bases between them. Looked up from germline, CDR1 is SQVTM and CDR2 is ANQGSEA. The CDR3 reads CSVERAPGEGDTQYF. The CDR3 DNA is TGCAGCGTTGAAAGGGCCCCCGGTGAAGGGGATACGCAGTATTTT.

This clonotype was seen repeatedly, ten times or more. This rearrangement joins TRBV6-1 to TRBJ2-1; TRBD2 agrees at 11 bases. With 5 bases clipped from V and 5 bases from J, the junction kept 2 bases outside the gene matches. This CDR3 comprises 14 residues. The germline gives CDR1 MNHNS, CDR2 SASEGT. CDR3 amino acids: CASSRLAGNNEQFF. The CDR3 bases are TGTGCCAGCAGTCGACTAGCGGGGAACAATGAGCAGTTCTTC.

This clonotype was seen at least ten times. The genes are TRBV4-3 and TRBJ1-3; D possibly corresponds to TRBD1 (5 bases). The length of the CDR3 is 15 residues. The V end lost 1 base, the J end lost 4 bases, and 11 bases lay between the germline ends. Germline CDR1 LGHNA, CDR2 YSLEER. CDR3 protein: CASSQGEGTGNTIYF. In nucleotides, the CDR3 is TGCGCCAGCAGCCAAGGGGAGGGGACGGGAAACACCATATATTTT.

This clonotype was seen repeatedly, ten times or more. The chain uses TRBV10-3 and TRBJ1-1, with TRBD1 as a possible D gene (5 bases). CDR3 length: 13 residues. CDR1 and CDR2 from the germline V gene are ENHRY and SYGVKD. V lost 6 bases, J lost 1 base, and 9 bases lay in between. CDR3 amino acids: CAIRKQANTEAFF. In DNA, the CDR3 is TGTGCCATCAGAAAACAGGCGAACACTGAAGCTTTCTTT.

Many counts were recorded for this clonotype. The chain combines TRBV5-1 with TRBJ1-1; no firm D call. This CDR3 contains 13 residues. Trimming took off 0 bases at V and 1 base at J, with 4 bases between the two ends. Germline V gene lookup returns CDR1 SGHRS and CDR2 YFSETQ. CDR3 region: CASSLGENTEAFF. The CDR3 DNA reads TGCGCCAGCAGCTTGGGGGAGAACACTGAAGCTTTCTTT.

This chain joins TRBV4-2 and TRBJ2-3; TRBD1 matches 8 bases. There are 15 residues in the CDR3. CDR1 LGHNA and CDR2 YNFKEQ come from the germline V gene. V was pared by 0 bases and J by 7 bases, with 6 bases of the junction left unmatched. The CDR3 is CASSQDSRQGNTQYF. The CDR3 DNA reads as TGTGCCAGCAGCCAAGATTCCAGACAGGGGAATACGCAGTATTTT.

In nucleotides, the CDR3 is TGTGCCAGCCGGGACAGTAGCTGCTACGAGCAGTACTTC. Its protein is CASRDSSCYEQYF. This sequence joins TRBV28 and TRBJ2-7; 7 positions agree with TRBD1. Germline V gene data show CDR1 as MDHEN and CDR2 as SYDVKM. The CDR3 is made up of 13 amino acids. V was clipped by 8 bases and J by 3 bases; unmatched bases: 7.

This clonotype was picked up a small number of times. The DNA of the CDR3 is TGTGCCACTCGGCAGGGGGCAGGCACTGAAGCTTTCTTT. This gives the protein CATRQGAGTEAFF. The J gene is TRBJ1-1, the V gene TRBV10-3; 8 bases are a match to TRBD1. The germline V gene encodes CDR1 ENHRY and CDR2 SYGVKD. V lost 10 bases to trimming and J lost 4 bases; unmatched junction nucleotides: 8. The CDR3 loop spans 13 amino acids.

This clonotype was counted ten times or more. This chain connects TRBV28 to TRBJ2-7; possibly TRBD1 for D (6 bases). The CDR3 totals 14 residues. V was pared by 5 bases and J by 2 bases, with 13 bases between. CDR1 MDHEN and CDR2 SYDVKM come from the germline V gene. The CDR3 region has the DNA TGTGCCAGCAGTCTTGGGACACTAACCTACGAGCAGTACTTC. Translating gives CASSLGTLTYEQYF. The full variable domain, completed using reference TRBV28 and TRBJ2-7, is DVKVTQSSRYLVKRTGEKVFLECVQDMDHENMFWYRQDPGLGLRLIYFSYDVKMKEKGDIPEGYSVSREKKERFSLILESASTNQTSMYLCASSLGTLTYEQYFGPGTRLTVT.

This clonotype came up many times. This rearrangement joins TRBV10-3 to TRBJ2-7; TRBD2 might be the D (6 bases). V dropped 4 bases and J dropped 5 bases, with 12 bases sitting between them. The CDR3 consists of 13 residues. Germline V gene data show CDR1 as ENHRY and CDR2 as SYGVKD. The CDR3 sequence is CAISAPTRNEQYF. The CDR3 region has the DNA TGTGCCATCAGTGCACCGACTAGAAACGAGCAGTACTTC.

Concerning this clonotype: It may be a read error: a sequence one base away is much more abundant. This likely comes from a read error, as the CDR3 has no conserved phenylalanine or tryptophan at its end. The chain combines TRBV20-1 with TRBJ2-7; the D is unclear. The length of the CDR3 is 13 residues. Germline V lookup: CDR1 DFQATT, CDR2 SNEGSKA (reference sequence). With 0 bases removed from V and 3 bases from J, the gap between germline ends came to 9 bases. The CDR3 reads CSARDHPYYEQYL. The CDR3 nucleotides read TGCAGTGCTAGAGATCACCCTTACTACGAGCAGTACCTC.